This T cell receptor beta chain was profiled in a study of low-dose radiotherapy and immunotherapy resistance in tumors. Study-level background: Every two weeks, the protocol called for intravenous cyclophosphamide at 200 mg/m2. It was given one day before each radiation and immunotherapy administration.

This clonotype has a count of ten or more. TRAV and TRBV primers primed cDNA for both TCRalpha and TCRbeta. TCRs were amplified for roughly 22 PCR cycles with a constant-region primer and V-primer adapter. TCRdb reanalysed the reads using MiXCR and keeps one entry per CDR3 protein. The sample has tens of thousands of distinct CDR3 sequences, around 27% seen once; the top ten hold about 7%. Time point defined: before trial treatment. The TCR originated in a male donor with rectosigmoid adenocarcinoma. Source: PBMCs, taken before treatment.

The CDR3 DNA reads as TGTGCCAGCAGCCCGGGACCGGTTAGATCACCCCTCCACTTT. Encoded protein: CASSPGPVRSPLHF. V gene TRBV28 combines with J gene TRBJ1-6, with D perhaps matching TRBD1 (5 bases). The CDR3 is 14 residues long. Per germline, CDR1 MDHEN and CDR2 SYDVKM. With 6 bases removed from V and 10 bases from J, the gap between germline ends came to 16 bases.